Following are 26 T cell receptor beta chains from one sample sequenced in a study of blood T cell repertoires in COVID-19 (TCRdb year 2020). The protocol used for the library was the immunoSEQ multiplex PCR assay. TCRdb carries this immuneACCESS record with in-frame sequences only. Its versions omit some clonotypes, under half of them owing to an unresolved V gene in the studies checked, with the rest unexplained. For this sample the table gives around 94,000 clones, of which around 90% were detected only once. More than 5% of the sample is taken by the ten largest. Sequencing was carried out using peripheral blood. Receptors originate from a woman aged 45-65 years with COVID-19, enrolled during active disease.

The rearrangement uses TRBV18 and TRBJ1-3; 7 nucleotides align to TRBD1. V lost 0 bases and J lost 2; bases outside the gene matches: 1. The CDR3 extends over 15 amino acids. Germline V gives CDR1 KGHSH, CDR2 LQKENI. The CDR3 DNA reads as TGTGCCAGCTCACCACCCGGGACAGCTGGAAACACCATATATTTT. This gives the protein CASSPPGTAGNTIYF.

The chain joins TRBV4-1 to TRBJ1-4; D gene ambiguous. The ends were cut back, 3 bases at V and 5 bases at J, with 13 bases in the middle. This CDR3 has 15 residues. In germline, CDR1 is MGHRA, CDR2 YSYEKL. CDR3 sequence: CASSHEGRVNEKLFF. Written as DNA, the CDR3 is TGCGCCAGCAGCCATGAGGGTAGGGTAAATGAAAAACTGTTTTTT.

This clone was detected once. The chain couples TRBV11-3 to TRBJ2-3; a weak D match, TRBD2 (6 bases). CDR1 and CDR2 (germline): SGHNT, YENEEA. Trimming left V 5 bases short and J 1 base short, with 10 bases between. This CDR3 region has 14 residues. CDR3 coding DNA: TGTGCCAGCAGCCCCGGACTACGCACAGATACGCAGTATTTT. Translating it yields CASSPGLRTDTQYF.

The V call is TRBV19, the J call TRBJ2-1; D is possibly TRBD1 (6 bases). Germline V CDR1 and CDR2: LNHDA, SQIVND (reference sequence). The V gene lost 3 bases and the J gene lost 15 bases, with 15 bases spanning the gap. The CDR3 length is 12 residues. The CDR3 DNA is TGTGCCAGTAGTATGGGACATTCTCTAGCGTTCTTC. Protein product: CASSMGHSLAFF.

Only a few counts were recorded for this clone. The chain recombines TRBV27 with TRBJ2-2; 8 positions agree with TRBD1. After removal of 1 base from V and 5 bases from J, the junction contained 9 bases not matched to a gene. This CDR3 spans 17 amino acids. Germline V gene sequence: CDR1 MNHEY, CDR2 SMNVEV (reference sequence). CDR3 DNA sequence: TGTGCCAGCAGTTTATGGAAGCAGGGGGCGAGTACCGGGGAGCTGTTTTTT. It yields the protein CASSLWKQGASTGELFF.

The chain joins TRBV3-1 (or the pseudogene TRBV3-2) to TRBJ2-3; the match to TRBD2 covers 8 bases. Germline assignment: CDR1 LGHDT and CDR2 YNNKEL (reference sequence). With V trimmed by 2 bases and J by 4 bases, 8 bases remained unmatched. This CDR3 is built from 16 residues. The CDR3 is CASSQRPSGGSDTQYF. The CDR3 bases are TGTGCCAGCAGCCAAAGACCCAGCGGGGGTTCAGATACGCAGTATTTT.

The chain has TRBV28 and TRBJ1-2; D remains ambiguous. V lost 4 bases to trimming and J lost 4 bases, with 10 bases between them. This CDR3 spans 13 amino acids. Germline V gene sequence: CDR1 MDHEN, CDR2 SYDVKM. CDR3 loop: CASSSPISYGYTF. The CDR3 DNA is TGTGCCAGCAGTTCCCCAATTAGCTATGGCTACACCTTC.

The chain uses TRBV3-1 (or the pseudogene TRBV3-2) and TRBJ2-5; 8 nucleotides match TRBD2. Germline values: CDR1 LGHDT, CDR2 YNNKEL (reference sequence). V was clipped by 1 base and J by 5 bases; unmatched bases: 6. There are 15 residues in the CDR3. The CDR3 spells CASSQASPGGETQYF. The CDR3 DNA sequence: TGTGCCAGCAGCCAAGCGTCCCCGGGGGGGGAGACCCAGTACTTC.

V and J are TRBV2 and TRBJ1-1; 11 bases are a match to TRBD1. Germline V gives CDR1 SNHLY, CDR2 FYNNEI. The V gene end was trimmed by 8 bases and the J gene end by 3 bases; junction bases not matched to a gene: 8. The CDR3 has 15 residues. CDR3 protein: CASSGQGVMDTEAFF. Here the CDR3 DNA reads TGTGCCAGCTCGGGACAGGGGGTAATGGACACTGAAGCTTTCTTT.

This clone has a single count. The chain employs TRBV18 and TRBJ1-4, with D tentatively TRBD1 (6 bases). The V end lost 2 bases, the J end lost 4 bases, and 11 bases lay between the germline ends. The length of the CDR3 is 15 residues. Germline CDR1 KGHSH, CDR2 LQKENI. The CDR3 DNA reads TGTGCCAGCTCACCAATCGGACAGATTAATGAAAAACTGTTTTTT. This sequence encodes CASSPIGQINEKLFF.

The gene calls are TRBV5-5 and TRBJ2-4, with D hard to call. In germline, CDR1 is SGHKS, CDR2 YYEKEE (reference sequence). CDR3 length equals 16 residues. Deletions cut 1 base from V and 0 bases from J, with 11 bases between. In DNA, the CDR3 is TGTGCCAGCAGCTTGATGAATACGGGAGCCAAAAACATTCAGTACTTC. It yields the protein CASSLMNTGAKNIQYF.

CDR3: CASSLGTGGKGWETQYF. The CDR3 region has the DNA TGTGCCAGCAGCTTGGGGACAGGGGGTAAGGGTTGGGAGACCCAGTACTTC. The chain employs TRBV11-2 and TRBJ2-5; TRBD1 matches at 11 bases. V lost 3 bases and J lost 5; bases outside the gene matches: 11. This CDR3 contains 17 residues. Looked up from germline, CDR1 is SGHAT and CDR2 is FQNNGV.

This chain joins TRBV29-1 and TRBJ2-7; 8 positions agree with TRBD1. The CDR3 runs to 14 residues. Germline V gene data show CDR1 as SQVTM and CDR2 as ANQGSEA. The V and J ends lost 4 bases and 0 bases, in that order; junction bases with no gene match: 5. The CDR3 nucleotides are TGCAGCGTTGTGGGACAGGCCAGCTCCTACGAGCAGTACTTC. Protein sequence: CSVVGQASSYEQYF.

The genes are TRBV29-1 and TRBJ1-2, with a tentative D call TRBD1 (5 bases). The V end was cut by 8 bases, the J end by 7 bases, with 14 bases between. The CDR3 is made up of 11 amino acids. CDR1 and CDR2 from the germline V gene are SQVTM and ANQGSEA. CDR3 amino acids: CSHTGGSGYTF. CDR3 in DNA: TGCAGCCACACGGGGGGATCTGGCTACACCTTC.

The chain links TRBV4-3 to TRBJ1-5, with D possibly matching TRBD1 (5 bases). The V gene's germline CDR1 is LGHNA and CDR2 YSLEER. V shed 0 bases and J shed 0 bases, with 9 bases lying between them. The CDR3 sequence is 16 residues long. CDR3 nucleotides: TGCGCCAGCAGCCAAGAGTCAGGGAATAGCAATCAGCCCCAGCATTTT. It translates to CASSQESGNSNQPQHF.

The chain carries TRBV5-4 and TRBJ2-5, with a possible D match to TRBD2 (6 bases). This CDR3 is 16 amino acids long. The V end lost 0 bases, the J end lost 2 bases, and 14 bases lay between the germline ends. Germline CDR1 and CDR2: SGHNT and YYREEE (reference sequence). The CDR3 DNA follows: TGTGCCAGCAGCTTGGGAGGAGGGCGCGTACAAGAGACCCAGTACTTC. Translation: CASSLGGGRVQETQYF.

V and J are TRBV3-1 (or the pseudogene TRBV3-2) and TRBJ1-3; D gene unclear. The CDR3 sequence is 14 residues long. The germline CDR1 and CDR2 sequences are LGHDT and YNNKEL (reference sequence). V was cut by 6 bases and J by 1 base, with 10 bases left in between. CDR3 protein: CASSPMLSGNTIYF. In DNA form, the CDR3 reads TGTGCCAGCAGTCCCATGCTATCTGGAAACACCATATATTTT.

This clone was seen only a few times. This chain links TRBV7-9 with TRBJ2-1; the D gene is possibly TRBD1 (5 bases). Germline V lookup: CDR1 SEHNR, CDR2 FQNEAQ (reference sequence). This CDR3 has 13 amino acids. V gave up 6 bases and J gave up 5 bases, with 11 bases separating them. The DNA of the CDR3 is TGTGCCAGCAGACCTAAGACAGACAATGAGCAGTTCTTC. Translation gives CASRPKTDNEQFF.

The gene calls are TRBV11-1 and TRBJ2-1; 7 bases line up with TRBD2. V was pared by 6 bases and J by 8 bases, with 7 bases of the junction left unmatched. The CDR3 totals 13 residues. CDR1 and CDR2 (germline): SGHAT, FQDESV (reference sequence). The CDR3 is CASRGSGGDEQFF. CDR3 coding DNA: TGTGCCAGCAGAGGAAGTGGGGGGGATGAGCAGTTCTTC.

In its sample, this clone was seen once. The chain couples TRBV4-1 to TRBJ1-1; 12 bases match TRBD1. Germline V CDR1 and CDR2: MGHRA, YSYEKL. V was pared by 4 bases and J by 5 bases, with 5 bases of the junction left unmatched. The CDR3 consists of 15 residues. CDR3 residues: CASSPGQGARTEAFF. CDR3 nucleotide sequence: TGCGCCAGCAGCCCGGGACAGGGGGCTCGTACTGAAGCTTTCTTT.

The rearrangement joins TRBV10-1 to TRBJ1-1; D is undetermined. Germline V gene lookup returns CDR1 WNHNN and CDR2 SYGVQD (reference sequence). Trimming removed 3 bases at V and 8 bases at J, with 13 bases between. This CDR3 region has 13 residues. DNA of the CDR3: TGCGCCAGCAGTGACCCCGCTAGGAGGGAAGCTTTCTTT. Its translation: CASSDPARREAFF.

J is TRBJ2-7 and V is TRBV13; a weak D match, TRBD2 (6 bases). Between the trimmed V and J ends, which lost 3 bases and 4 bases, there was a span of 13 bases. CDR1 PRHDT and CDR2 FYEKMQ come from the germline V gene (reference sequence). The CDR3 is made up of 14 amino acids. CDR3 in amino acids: CASSFPGRSYEQYF. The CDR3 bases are TGTGCCAGCAGCTTCCCCGGGAGAAGTTACGAGCAGTACTTC.

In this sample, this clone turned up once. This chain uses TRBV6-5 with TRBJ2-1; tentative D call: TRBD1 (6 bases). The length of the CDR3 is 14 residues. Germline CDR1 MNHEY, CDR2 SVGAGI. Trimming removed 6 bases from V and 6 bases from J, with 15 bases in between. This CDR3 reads CASSQGLRGNEQFF. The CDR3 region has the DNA TGTGCCAGCAGCCAGGGGCTCAGGGGCAATGAGCAGTTCTTC.

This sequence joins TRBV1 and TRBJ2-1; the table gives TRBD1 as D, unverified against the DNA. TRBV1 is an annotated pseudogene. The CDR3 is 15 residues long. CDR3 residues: CTSSQAQGKGNEQFF. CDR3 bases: TGCACCAGCAGCCAAGCCCAGGGGAAGGGCAATGAGCAGTTCTTC.

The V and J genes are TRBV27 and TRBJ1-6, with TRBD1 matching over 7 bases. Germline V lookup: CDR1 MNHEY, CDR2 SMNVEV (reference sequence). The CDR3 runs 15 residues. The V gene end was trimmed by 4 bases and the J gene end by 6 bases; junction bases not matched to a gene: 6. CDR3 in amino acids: CASSSQTGSNSPLHF. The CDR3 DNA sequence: TGTGCCAGCAGTTCACAGACAGGGTCTAATTCACCCCTCCACTTT.

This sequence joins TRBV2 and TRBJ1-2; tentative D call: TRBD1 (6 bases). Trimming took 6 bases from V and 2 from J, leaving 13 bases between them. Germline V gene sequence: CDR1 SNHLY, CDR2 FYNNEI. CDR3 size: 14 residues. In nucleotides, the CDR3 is TGTGCCAGCAGCGAGGGACATTTAAACTATGGCTACACCTTC. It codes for CASSEGHLNYGYTF.